The source of this TCR beta chain is a study of shared clonotypes between healthy human individuals. Study conclusions and caveats: Researchers sampled blood only, noting tissue repertoires likely differ.

Concerning this clone itself: Its antigen is currently unknown.

CD4+ cells underwent separation, giving CD45RA+ naive and CD45RA-negative memory subsets. V was cut by 7 bases and J by 0 bases, with 15 bases left in between. Germline assignment: CDR1 MDHEN and CDR2 SYDVKM. This CDR3 region has 15 residues. Genomic DNA from each subset was divided evenly over several immunoSEQ plates. Authors' data handling: From ImmunoSEQ came sequences covering only the junction and carrying no quality scores, so filtering differed. Profiled with immunoSEQ multiplex PCR; TCRdb holds only in-frame clones, not every one. V and J calls and clone size follow that table, whereas D and trimming were derived from the DNA. Altogether 600,000 to 750,000 clones are present, 55% to 75% being singletons, with the ten largest covering less than 2%.

The source material was memory CD4+ T cells sorted from blood. The subset denotes: CD45RA-negative fraction. The chain has TRBV28 and TRBJ1-1, with D maybe TRBD1 (6 bases). This TCR came from a woman aged 30 to 39 in good health. CDR3: CASNTGTFMNTEAFF. The DNA of the CDR3 is TGTGCCAGCAACACTGGGACATTTATGAACACTGAAGCTTTCTTT.